This note documents a single T cell receptor (beta chain) sequence. The antigen is not known. At one of its ends the junction is not consistent with the germline gene, which may arise from a read error. The data were obtained in a study of tumor-infiltrating lymphocytes in primary liver carcinoma. Findings of the study overall: Top-250-clone fractions were significantly higher in tumors than in blood (p = 0.039).

From around 500 ng total RNA, TCR beta cDNA was generated with a primer in the constant region. Library construction for TCR beta comprised three nested multiplex PCR rounds performed with slightly modified ARM-PCR. The opening two PCR rounds, about 11 cycles each, paired TRBV1-TRBV30 forward primers with a C-beta reverse primer. TCRdb reprocessed the multiplex PCR reads with MiXCR, giving one entry per CDR3 protein. The repertoire consists of fewer than 350,000 distinct CDR3 sequences, with roughly 60% occurring once and the leading ten covering roughly 8.9%. RNA isolated from unsorted whole blood supplied the blood RNA, with germline DNA also extracted. These patients lived with chronic HBV infection and had never been treated. The CDR3 length is 13 residues. CDR1 is SGHNT, CDR2 YENEEA, per germline.

Sequencing used peripheral blood. The TCR was taken from a man aged 35 to 55 with primary liver carcinoma and hepatitis B virus infection. The chain carries TRBV11-3 and TRBJ2-1, with D perhaps TRBD2 (5 bases). CDR3 protein: CASSSTLSGEQLF. CDR3 bases: TGTGCCAGCAGCTCCACCCTCAGCGGTGAGCAGCTCTTC.